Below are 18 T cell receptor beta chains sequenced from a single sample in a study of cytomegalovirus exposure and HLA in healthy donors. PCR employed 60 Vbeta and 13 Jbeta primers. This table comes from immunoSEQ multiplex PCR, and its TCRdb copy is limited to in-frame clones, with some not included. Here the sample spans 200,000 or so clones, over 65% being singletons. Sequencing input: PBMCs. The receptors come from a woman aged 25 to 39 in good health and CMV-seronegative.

The CDR3 nucleotides read TGTGCCACCAGCATTGCACTAAACACTGAAGCTTTCTTT. Amino acids: CATSIALNTEAFF. V is TRBV15 and J is TRBJ1-1; D is unclear. The germline CDR1 and CDR2 sequences are LNHNV and YYDKDF (reference sequence). Trimming took 4 bases from V and 2 from J, leaving 8 bases between them. The CDR3 is 13 residues long.

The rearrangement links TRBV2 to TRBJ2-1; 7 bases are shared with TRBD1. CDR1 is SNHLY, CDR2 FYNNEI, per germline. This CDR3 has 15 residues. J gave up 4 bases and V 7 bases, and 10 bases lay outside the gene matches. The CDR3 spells CASKNSGTAYNEQFF. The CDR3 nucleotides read TGTGCCAGCAAAAACTCCGGGACAGCATACAATGAGCAGTTCTTC.

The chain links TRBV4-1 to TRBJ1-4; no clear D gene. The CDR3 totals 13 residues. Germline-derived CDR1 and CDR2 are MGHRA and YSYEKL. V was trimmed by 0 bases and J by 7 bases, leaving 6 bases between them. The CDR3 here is CASSQEEGEKLFF. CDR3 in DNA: TGCGCCAGCAGCCAAGAGGAGGGTGAAAAACTGTTTTTT.

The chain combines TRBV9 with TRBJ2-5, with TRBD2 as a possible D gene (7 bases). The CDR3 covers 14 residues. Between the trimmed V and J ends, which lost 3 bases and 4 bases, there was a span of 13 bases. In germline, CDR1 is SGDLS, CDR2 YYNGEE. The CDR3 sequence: CASSGPAGAETQYF. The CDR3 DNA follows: TGTGCCAGCAGCGGGCCCGCGGGGGCAGAGACCCAGTACTTC.

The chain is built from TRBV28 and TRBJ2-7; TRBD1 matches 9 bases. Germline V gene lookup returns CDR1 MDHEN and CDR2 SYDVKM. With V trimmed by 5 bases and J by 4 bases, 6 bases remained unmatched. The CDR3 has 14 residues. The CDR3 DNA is TGTGCCAGCAGTGGGACAGGGTCATTATACGAGCAGTACTTC. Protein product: CASSGTGSLYEQYF.

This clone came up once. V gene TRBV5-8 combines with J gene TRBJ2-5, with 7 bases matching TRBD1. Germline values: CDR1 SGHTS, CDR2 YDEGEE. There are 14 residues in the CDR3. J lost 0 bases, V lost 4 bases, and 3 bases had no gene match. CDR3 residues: CASSQGQYQETQYF. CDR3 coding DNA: TGTGCCAGCAGCCAGGGACAGTACCAAGAGACCCAGTACTTC.

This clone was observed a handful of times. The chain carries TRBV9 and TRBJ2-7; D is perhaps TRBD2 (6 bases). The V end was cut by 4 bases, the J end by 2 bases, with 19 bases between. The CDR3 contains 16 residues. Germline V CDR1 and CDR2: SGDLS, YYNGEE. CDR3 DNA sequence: TGTGCCAGCAGCCCGAGTGGAGGGATCGGGACCTACGAGCAGTACTTC. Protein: CASSPSGGIGTYEQYF.

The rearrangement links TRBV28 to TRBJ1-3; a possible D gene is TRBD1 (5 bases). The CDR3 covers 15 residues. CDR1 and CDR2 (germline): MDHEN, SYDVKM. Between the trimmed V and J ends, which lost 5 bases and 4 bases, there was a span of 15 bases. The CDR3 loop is CASSLLRQGGNTIYF. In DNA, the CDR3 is TGTGCCAGCAGTCTCCTCCGGCAGGGAGGAAACACCATATATTTT.

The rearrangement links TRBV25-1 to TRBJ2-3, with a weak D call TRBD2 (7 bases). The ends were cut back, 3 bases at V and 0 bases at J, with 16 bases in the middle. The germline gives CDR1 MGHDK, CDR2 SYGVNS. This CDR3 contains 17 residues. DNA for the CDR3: TGTGCCAGCAGTGACCTCACAGGGAGGGAGAGCACAGATACGCAGTATTTT. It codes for CASSDLTGRESTDTQYF.

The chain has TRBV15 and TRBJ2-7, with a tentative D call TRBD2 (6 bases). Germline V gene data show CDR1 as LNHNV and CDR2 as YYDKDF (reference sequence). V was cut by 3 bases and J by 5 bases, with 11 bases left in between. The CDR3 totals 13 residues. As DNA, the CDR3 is TGTGCCACCAGCAGTTCCCGGGGGAACGAGCAGTACTTC. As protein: CATSSSRGNEQYF.

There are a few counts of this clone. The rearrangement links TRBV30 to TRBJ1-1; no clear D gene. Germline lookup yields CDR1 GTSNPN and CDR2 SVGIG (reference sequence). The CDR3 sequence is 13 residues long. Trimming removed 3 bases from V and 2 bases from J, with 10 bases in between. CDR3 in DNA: TGTGCCTGGAGCCCTCAGGTAAACACTGAAGCTTTCTTT. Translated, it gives CAWSPQVNTEAFF.

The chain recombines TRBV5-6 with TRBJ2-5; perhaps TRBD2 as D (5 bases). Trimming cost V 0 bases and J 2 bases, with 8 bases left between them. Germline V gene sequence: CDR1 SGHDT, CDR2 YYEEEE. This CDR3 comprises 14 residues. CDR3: CASSLETRQETQYF. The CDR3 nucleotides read TGTGCCAGCAGCTTGGAAACTAGACAAGAGACCCAGTACTTC.

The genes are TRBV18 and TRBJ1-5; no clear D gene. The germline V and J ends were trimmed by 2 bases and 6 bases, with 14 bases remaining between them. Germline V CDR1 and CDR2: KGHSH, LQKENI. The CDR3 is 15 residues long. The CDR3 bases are TGTGCCAGCTCACCATCTGACGGGAGGGTTCAGCCCCAGCATTTT. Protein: CASSPSDGRVQPQHF. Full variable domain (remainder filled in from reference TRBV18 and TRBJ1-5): NAGVMQNPRHLVRRRGQEARLRCSPMKGHSHVYWYRQLPEEGLKFMVYLQKENIIDESGMPKERFSAEFPKEGPSILRIQQVVRGDSAAYFCASSPSDGRVQPQHFGDGTRLSIL.

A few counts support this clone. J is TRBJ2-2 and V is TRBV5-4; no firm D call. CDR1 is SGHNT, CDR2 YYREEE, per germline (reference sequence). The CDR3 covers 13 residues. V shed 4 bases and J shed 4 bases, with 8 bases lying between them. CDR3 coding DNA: TGTGCCAGCAGCGCCCCGGGCACCGGGGAGCTGTTTTTT. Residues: CASSAPGTGELFF.

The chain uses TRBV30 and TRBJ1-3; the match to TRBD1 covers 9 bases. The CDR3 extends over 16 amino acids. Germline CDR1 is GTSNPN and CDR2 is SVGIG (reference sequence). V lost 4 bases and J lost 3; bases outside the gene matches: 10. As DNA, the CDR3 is TGTGCCTGGACGGGAAACAGGGGGCAAGATGGAAACACCATATATTTT. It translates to CAWTGNRGQDGNTIYF.

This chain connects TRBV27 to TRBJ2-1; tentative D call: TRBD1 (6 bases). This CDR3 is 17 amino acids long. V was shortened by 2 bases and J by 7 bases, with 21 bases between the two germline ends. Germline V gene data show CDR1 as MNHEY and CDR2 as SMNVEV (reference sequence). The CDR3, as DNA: TGTGCCAGCAGTTTAAGAGGGTGGCAGGGGTCTTGGAATGAGCAGTTCTTC. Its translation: CASSLRGWQGSWNEQFF.

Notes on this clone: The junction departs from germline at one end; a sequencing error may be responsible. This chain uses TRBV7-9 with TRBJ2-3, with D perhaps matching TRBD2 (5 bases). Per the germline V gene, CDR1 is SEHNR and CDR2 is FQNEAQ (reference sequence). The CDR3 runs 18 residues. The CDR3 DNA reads TGTTCCAGCAGCCCAGGAAAGAGCGGTAAGGTTCCGGCAGATACGCAGTATTTT. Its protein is CSSSPGKSGKVPADTQYF.

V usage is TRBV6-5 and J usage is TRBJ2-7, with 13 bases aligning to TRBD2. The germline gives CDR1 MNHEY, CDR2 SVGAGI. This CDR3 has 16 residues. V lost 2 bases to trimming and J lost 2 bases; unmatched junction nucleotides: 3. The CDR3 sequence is CASSYQLAGGPYEQYF. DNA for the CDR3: TGTGCCAGCAGTTACCAACTAGCGGGAGGGCCCTACGAGCAGTACTTC.